The 30 T cell receptor beta chains in this list originate from one sample, sequenced in a study of early T cells in non-severe SARS-CoV-2 infection. TCRdb reanalysed the 5' RACE reads using MiXCR and keeps one entry per CDR3 protein. Of 48,000 or so distinct CDR3 sequences listed, about 12% are singletons. The source material was whole blood. The source is an adult who was a healthcare worker with PCR-confirmed SARS-CoV-2 infection or an uninfected control (not recorded which).

This chain connects TRBV2 to TRBJ1-6; 9 bases match TRBD1. This CDR3 contains 14 residues. V shed 3 bases, J shed 9 bases, and the junction held 3 bases outside the gene matches. Germline values: CDR1 SNHLY, CDR2 FYNNEI. CDR3 amino acids: CASSDSQGASPLHF. DNA of the CDR3: TGTGCCAGCAGTGATTCACAGGGGGCTTCACCCCTCCACTTT.

The table lists this clonotype with many counts. The chain combines TRBV12-3 or TRBV12-4 with TRBJ2-7, with 7 bases aligning to TRBD1. Trimming took 3 bases from V and 3 from J; bases not matched to a gene: 2. CDR3 length: 13 amino acids. CDR3 DNA sequence: TGTGCCAGCAGTTTTACAGGGGTCTACGAGCAGTACTTC. Its translation: CASSFTGVYEQYF.

This clonotype occurred a few times. A much more abundant neighbour one base away suggests this may be a read error. V usage is TRBV6-4 and J usage is TRBJ1-2; weak D call: TRBD1 (5 bases). The CDR3 covers 12 residues. Germline loops: CDR1 MRHNA, CDR2 SNTAGT. CDR3 DNA: TGTACCAGCAGTGCAGGGCGGAATGGCTACACCTTC. Translating gives CTSSAGRNGYTF.

CDR3 in amino acids: CASSPGLAGARTDTQYF. In nucleotides, the CDR3 is TGTGCCAGCAGCCCGGGACTAGCGGGAGCCCGCACAGATACGCAGTATTTT. The J gene is TRBJ2-3, the V gene TRBV7-9, with TRBD2 identical over 14 bases. Germline-derived CDR1 and CDR2 are SEHNR and FQNEAQ (reference sequence). The length of the CDR3 is 17 residues. V lost 5 bases, J lost 1 base, and 5 bases stayed unmatched.

The V gene is TRBV28, the J gene TRBJ2-7; D might be TRBD2 (5 bases). CDR3 length: 12 residues. Trimming took off 5 bases at V and 9 bases at J, with 14 bases between the two ends. From germline, CDR1 is MDHEN and CDR2 SYDVKM. The CDR3 is CASSPHPRGQYF. In DNA, the CDR3 is TGTGCCAGCAGTCCGCACCCCCGGGGGCAGTACTTC.

This clonotype showed up many times. The chain links TRBV4-1 to TRBJ2-7, with TRBD2 matching over 7 bases. The CDR3 spans 16 residues. Germline V gene lookup returns CDR1 MGHRA and CDR2 YSYEKL. V trimming: 5 bases; J trimming: 2 bases; junction bases outside the gene matches: 12. The CDR3 DNA sequence: TGCGCCAGCAGCTACCAGGACGTAGCGGGTACCTACGAGCAGTACTTC. This translates into CASSYQDVAGTYEQYF.

This clonotype was recorded many times. This rearrangement joins TRBV9 to TRBJ2-1; the D is unclear. Germline CDR1 is SGDLS and CDR2 is YYNGEE. V lost 2 bases, J lost 6 bases, and 3 bases lay in between. The CDR3 sequence is 11 residues long. The CDR3 DNA sequence: TGTGCCAGCAGCGTTACCAATGAGCAGTTCTTC. This codes for CASSVTNEQFF.

This chain links TRBV29-1 with TRBJ1-5; 9 bases line up with TRBD1. Losses at the gene ends were 7 bases for V and 5 bases for J; bases not matched to a gene: 9. The CDR3 covers 14 residues. The germline V gene has CDR1 SQVTM and CDR2 ANQGSEA. The CDR3 sequence is CSAQGASGDQPQHF. The CDR3 nucleotides are TGCAGCGCACAGGGGGCGAGTGGGGATCAGCCCCAGCATTTT.

In DNA, the CDR3 is TGTGCCAGCAGCGAACCCTGGCAGGGGAACACCGGGGAGCTGTTTTTT. This codes for CASSEPWQGNTGELFF. The chain couples TRBV6-1 to TRBJ2-2; D may be TRBD1 (5 bases). Germline V gives CDR1 MNHNS, CDR2 SASEGT. The CDR3 runs 16 residues. Trimming took 6 bases from V and 1 from J, leaving 15 bases between them.

This clonotype was recorded at least ten times. J is TRBJ2-1 and V is TRBV2, with TRBD2 matching over 7 bases. The V gene's germline CDR1 is SNHLY and CDR2 FYNNEI. Trimming at V came to 2 bases and at J to 5 bases, leaving 3 bases not matched to a gene. This CDR3 comprises 14 residues. The CDR3 spells CASSEPGLHNEQFF. CDR3 bases: TGTGCCAGCAGTGAACCGGGACTACACAATGAGCAGTTCTTC.

This sequence joins TRBV6-5 and TRBJ2-3; TRBD2 matches at 8 bases. CDR3 length equals 16 residues. The germline CDR1 and CDR2 sequences are MNHEY and SVGAGI. Losses at the gene ends were 6 bases for V and 4 bases for J; bases not matched to a gene: 12. For the CDR3, the DNA is TGTGCCAGCAGACCTAATCGGGGGGGCTGGGCAGATACGCAGTATTTT. Translation: CASRPNRGGWADTQYF.

This clonotype was counted a few times. The chain uses TRBV29-1 and TRBJ2-1, with 12 bases that match TRBD2. Trimming cost V 0 bases and J 13 bases; bases outside gene matches: 7. The CDR3 is made up of 14 amino acids. Per germline, CDR1 SQVTM and CDR2 ANQGSEA. DNA for the CDR3: TGCAGCGTTGAAGATCCCGGGACTAGCGGGCTTCAGTTCTTC. This sequence encodes CSVEDPGTSGLQFF.

This chain connects TRBV3-1 to TRBJ1-1; possibly TRBD1 for D (5 bases). The ends were cut back, 2 bases at V and 5 bases at J, with 9 bases in the middle. CDR1 is LGHDT and CDR2 is YNNKEL in the germline V gene (reference sequence). The CDR3 spans 13 residues. The CDR3 nucleotides read TGTGCCAGCAGCCAAAGGCGGGGGACTGAAGCTTTCTTT. Its translation: CASSQRRGTEAFF.

The chain links TRBV2 to TRBJ2-2; 8 nucleotides line up with TRBD1. CDR3 length: 12 amino acids. V shed 6 bases, J shed 6 bases, and the junction held 0 bases outside the gene matches. Germline V gene lookup returns CDR1 SNHLY and CDR2 FYNNEI. CDR3 nucleotides: TGTGCCAGCAGGGGACAGGCCGGGGAGCTGTTTTTT. Its protein product is CASRGQAGELFF.

The chain carries TRBV15 and TRBJ2-7, with 8 bases that match TRBD1. V shed 3 bases and J 3 bases; nucleotides not matched to a gene: 10. Germline V gene lookup returns CDR1 LNHNV and CDR2 YYDKDF (reference sequence). The CDR3 has 16 residues. CDR3 residues: CATSRDTGDRSYEQYF. The CDR3 nucleotides are TGTGCCACCAGCAGGGACACGGGGGACAGGAGCTACGAGCAGTACTTC.

This clonotype occurred many times. The chain links TRBV30 to TRBJ2-1; 12 nucleotides agree with TRBD2. Germline CDR1 is GTSNPN and CDR2 is SVGIG (reference sequence). V lost 5 bases and J lost 7; bases outside the gene matches: 0. The CDR3 runs to 12 residues. CDR3 DNA sequence: TGTGCCTGGGGACTAGCGGGAAATGAGCAGTTCTTC. Protein sequence: CAWGLAGNEQFF. Variable domain in full (rest from reference TRBV30 and TRBJ2-1): SQTIHQWPATLVQPVGSPLSLECTVEGTSNPNLYWYRQAAGRGLQLLFYSVGIGQISSEVPQNLSASRPQDRQFILSSKKLLLSDSGFYLCAWGLAGNEQFFGPGTRLTVL.

This clonotype occurred many times. The CDR3 region has the DNA TGTGCCAGCAGTCCCAGCGGGATTCCCACAGATACGCAGTATTTT. This encodes CASSPSGIPTDTQYF. The rearrangement joins TRBV28 to TRBJ2-3; 7 bases map to TRBD2. Trimming cost V 5 bases and J 2 bases; bases outside gene matches: 7. This CDR3 is 15 amino acids long. CDR1 MDHEN and CDR2 SYDVKM come from the germline V gene.

This clonotype was recorded many times. This chain uses TRBV29-1 with TRBJ2-1; a weak D match, TRBD1 (5 bases). Germline values: CDR1 SQVTM, CDR2 ANQGSEA. The CDR3 contains 12 residues. V gave up 4 bases and J gave up 4 bases, with 8 bases separating them. This CDR3 reads CSVVSGYNEQFF. CDR3 DNA: TGCAGCGTTGTTTCAGGGTACAATGAGCAGTTCTTC.

With respect to this clonotype: Given a much more abundant clone one base away, this may be a read error. The conserved phenylalanine or tryptophan normally closing the CDR3 is absent here, so this likely arose from a read error. The chain combines TRBV30 with TRBJ1-2, with D tentatively TRBD1 (5 bases). Germline V gene sequence: CDR1 GTSNPN, CDR2 SVGIG (reference sequence). V gave up 2 bases and J gave up 3 bases, with 19 bases separating them. The length of the CDR3 is 16 residues. CDR3 in DNA: TGTGCCTGGAGTTCGGGCCTCGCTGGGGGTCACTATGGCTACACCTCC. Amino acid sequence: CAWSSGLAGGHYGYTS.

This clonotype was seen many times. V usage is TRBV7-9 and J usage is TRBJ1-5, with D possibly matching TRBD1 (5 bases). Germline V gene lookup returns CDR1 SEHNR and CDR2 FQNEAQ (reference sequence). V gave up 3 bases and J gave up 6 bases, with 12 bases separating them. The CDR3 runs to 14 residues. CDR3 loop: CASSFGGGSQPQHF. For the CDR3, the DNA is TGTGCCAGCAGCTTTGGGGGTGGGAGTCAGCCCCAGCATTTT. The full variable domain, in which reference TRBV7-9 and TRBJ1-5 provide the parts outside the CDR3, is DTGVSQNPRHKITKRGQNVTFRCDPISEHNRLYWYRQTLGQGPEFLTYFQNEAQLEKSRLLSDRFSAERPKGSFSTLEIQRTEQGDSAMYLCASSFGGGSQPQHFGDGTRLSIL.

The table lists this clonotype with a few counts. The chain recombines TRBV29-1 with TRBJ1-4, with D possibly TRBD1 on 6 matching bases. There are 14 residues in the CDR3. Germline V lookup: CDR1 SQVTM, CDR2 ANQGSEA. V was trimmed by 8 bases and J by 6 bases, leaving 19 bases between them. The CDR3: CSSGAPPTDEKLFF. The CDR3 nucleotides read TGCAGCTCGGGGGCACCTCCGACGGATGAAAAACTGTTTTTT.

This clonotype was seen only a few times. The genes are TRBV12-3 or TRBV12-4 and TRBJ1-2, with D unclear. Trimming cost V 5 bases and J 4 bases, with 11 bases left between them. The CDR3 runs to 13 residues. CDR3 loop: CASSARTGYGYTF. The CDR3 coding sequence is TGTGCCAGCAGTGCCCGGACCGGCTATGGCTACACCTTC.

This clonotype showed up many times. The genes are TRBV4-1 and TRBJ2-6, with 9 positions matching TRBD1. The CDR3 is made up of 19 amino acids. Germline V lookup: CDR1 MGHRA, CDR2 YSYEKL. The V and J ends lost 0 bases and 0 bases, in that order; junction bases with no gene match: 6. This chain's CDR3 is CASSQEGGQGFSGANVLTF. CDR3 coding DNA: TGCGCCAGCAGCCAAGAAGGGGGACAGGGCTTCTCTGGGGCCAACGTCCTGACTTTC.

In this sample, this clonotype turned up many times. The rearrangement uses TRBV20-1 and TRBJ2-7; D is unclear. Between the trimmed V and J ends, which lost 1 base and 2 bases, there was a span of 9 bases. This CDR3 spans 13 amino acids. Germline loops: CDR1 DFQATT, CDR2 SNEGSKA (reference sequence). The CDR3 spells CSARVAPPYEQYF. For the CDR3, the DNA is TGCAGTGCTAGAGTGGCACCACCCTACGAGCAGTACTTC.

This clonotype came up many times. V is TRBV29-1 and J is TRBJ1-3; TRBD1 agrees at 7 bases. Germline CDR1 reads SQVTM; CDR2 reads ANQGSEA. The V gene end was trimmed by 3 bases and the J gene end by 3 bases; junction bases not matched to a gene: 5. The CDR3 consists of 14 residues. CDR3 region: CSVDDRVGGNTIYF. In DNA, the CDR3 is TGCAGCGTTGACGACAGGGTCGGTGGAAACACCATATATTTT.

In its sample, this clonotype was seen a few times. The rearrangement joins TRBV5-8 to TRBJ2-2; 7 bases align to TRBD2. The junction had 7 bases not matched to a gene; V was cut back by 3 bases and J by 2 bases. The CDR3 sequence is 16 residues long. Germline CDR1 is SGHTS and CDR2 is YDEGEE. CDR3 bases: TGTGCCAGCAGCTCCAGGACTAGACCTAACACCGGGGAGCTGTTTTTT. This gives the protein CASSSRTRPNTGELFF.

The V and J genes are TRBV2 and TRBJ2-2; TRBD2 matches at 10 bases. V lost 5 bases and J lost 4; bases outside the gene matches: 7. The CDR3 covers 16 residues. Germline V gene sequence: CDR1 SNHLY, CDR2 FYNNEI. The CDR3 here is CASSSPSGSITGELFF. CDR3 sequence (DNA): TGTGCCAGCAGTTCGCCTAGCGGGAGCATCACCGGGGAGCTGTTTTTT.

This clonotype was picked up a small number of times. The chain has TRBV20-1 and TRBJ2-1; D is unresolved. The CDR3 is 14 amino acids. Per germline, CDR1 DFQATT and CDR2 SNEGSKA (reference sequence). Trimming stripped 5 bases from V and 0 bases from J, with 11 bases between. CDR3 DNA: TGCAGTGCTGTACCCGCGAGCTCCTACAATGAGCAGTTCTTC. Translated, it gives CSAVPASSYNEQFF.

The rearrangement links TRBV4-1 to TRBJ1-5, with a possible D match to TRBD1 (5 bases). Between the trimmed V and J ends, which lost 0 bases and 5 bases, there was a span of 17 bases. Germline V gives CDR1 MGHRA, CDR2 YSYEKL. The CDR3 loop spans 17 amino acids. The CDR3 sequence: CASSQDVRPGGYQPQHF. CDR3 nucleotide sequence: TGCGCCAGCAGCCAAGATGTGAGGCCGGGGGGGTATCAGCCCCAGCATTTT.

J is TRBJ1-3 and V is TRBV24-1, with D unresolved. V was pared by 0 bases and J by 2 bases, with 13 bases between. The V gene's germline CDR1 is KGHDR and CDR2 SFDVKD. This CDR3 spans 17 amino acids. Here the CDR3 DNA reads TGTGCCACCAGTGATTTGAACTATAGGTCGCCTGGAAACACCATATATTTT. The encoded protein is CATSDLNYRSPGNTIYF.